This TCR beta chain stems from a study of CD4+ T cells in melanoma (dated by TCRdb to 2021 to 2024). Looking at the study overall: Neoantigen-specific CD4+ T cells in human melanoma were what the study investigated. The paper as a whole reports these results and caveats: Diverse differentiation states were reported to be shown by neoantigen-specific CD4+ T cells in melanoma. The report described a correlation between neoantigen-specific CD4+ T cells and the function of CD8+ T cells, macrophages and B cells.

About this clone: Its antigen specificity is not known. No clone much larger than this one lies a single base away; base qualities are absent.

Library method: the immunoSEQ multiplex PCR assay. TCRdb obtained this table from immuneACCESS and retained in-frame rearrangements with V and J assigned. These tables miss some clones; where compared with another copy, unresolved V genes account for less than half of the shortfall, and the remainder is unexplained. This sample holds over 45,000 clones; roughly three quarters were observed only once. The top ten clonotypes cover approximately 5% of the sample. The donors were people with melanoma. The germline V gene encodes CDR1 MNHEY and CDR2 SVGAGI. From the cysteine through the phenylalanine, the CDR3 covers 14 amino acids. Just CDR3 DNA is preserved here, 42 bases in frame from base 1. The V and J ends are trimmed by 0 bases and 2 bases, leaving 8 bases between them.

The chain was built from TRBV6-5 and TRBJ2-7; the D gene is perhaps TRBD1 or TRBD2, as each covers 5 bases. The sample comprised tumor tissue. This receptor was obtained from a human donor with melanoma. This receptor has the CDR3 CASSYSQGAYEQYF. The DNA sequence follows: TGTGCCAGCAGTTACTCGCAGGGAGCCTACGAGCAGTACTTC.